This TCR beta chain was documented in a study of blood T cells in healthy people across ages. Study summary: With template switching, about one barcoded beta molecule was captured per two T cells. Findings of the study overall: Diversity was higher, and naive CD4+ cells more numerous, in long-lived donors than in aged donors. When one million T cells were used, diversity estimates were thought to be underestimates.

The germline V gene has CDR1 DFQATT and CDR2 SNEGSKA (reference sequence). CDR3 size: 15 residues. V lost 2 bases, J lost 2 bases, and 14 bases lay in between. A second PCR, run for about 7 to 11 cycles, used a sample-barcoded 5' primer plus a J-beta primer mix. Using its own MiXCR run on the 5' RACE reads, TCRdb lists one record per CDR3 protein. The sample gives approximately 2,000,000 distinct CDR3 sequences, about two fifths of which show up once; under 30% is in the top ten. A few counts support this clonotype. Antigen unknown. The material sequenced was blood. This receptor was identified in a human donor in good health. The genes are TRBV20-1 and TRBJ2-3; a possible D gene is TRBD1 (5 bases). The CDR3 DNA reads as TGCAGTGCTAGACAGGGCGCAGCCTTCACAGATACGCAGTATTTT. The encoded protein is CSARQGAAFTDTQYF.